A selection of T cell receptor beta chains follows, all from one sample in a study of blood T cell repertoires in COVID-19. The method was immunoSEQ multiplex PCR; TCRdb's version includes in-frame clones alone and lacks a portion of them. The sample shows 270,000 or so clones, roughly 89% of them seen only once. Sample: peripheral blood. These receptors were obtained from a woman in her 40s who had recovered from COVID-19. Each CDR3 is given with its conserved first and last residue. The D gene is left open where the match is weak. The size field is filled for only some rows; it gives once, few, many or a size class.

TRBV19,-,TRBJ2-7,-,CATQGRKPYEQYF,TGTGCCACCCAGGGCAGGAAACCCTACGAGCAGTACTTC
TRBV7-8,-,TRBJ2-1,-,CASSLEVSFYNEQFF,TGTGCCAGCAGCTTAGAAGTTAGCTTCTACAATGAGCAGTTCTTC
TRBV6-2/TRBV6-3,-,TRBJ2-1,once,CASSYAPHNEQFF,TGTGCCAGCAGTTACGCGCCCCACAATGAGCAGTTCTTC
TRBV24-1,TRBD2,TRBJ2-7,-,CATSDRAGGAYEQYF,TGTGCCACCAGTGATAGGGCGGGAGGGGCCTACGAGCAGTACTTC
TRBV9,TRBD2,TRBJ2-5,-,CASSVAGGVETQYF,TGTGCCAGCAGCGTAGCGGGAGGAGTGGAGACCCAGTACTTC
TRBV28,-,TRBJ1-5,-,CASSTGSGNQPQHF,TGTGCCAGCAGCACAGGGTCCGGCAATCAGCCCCAGCATTTT
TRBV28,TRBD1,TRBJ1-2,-,CASSPRDRVNGYTF,TGTGCCAGCAGCCCCCGGGACAGGGTCAATGGCTACACCTTC
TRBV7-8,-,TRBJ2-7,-,CASSLAYGTLGSYEQYF,TGTGCCAGCAGCTTAGCGTACGGGACACTTGGAAGCTACGAGCAGTACTTC
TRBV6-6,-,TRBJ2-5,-,CASSYTTGVAALILYF,TGTGCCAGCAGTTACACCACCGGGGTAGCAGCGCTGATACTGTACTTC
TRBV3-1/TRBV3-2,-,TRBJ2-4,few,CASSQDSGFGNIQYF,TGTGCCAGCAGCCAAGATTCGGGGTTTGGAAACATTCAGTACTTC
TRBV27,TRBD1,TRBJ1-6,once,CASSPGQVYNSPLHF,TGTGCCAGCAGTCCGGGACAGGTTTACAATTCACCCCTCCACTTT
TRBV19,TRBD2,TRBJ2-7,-,CASAETSASYEQYF,TGTGCCAGTGCTGAGACTAGCGCCAGCTACGAGCAGTACTTC
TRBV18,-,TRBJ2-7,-,CASSPPTGWYEQYF,TGTGCCAGCTCACCTCCTACAGGGTGGTACGAGCAGTACTTC
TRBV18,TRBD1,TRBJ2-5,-,CASSQGQGETQYF,TGTGCCAGCTCCCAGGGACAGGGAGAGACCCAGTACTTC
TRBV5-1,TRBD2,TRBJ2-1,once,CASSSLAGVLNEQFF,TGCGCCAGCAGCTCTCTAGCGGGAGTTCTCAATGAGCAGTTCTTC
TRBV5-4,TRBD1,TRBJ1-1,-,CASSPRTGLTEAFF,TGTGCCAGCAGCCCGAGGACAGGGCTCACTGAAGCTTTCTTT
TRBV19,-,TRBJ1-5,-,CASSPHGGGNQPQHF,TGTGCCAGTAGTCCGCATGGGGGCGGCAATCAGCCCCAGCATTTT
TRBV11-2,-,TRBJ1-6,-,CASSRTQVSSYNSPLHF,TGTGCCAGCAGCAGAACCCAAGTGAGCTCCTATAATTCACCCCTCCACTTT
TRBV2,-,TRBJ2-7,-,CASSEDMSSYEQYF,TGTGCCAGCAGTGAAGATATGTCCTCCTACGAGCAGTACTTC
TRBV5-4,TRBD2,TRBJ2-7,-,CASSSGLAGGWGSYEQYF,TGTGCCAGCAGCTCGGGACTAGCGGGAGGGTGGGGCTCCTACGAGCAGTACTTC
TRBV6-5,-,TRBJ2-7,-,CAHGAGSSYEQYF,TGTGCCCATGGGGCAGGCTCAAGCTACGAGCAGTACTTC
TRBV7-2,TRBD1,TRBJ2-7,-,CASSSGQGPYEQYF,TGTGCCAGCAGCTCGGGACAGGGGCCCTACGAGCAGTACTTC
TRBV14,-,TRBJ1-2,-,CASSQVSRSYGYTF,TGTGCCAGCAGCCAAGTATCCAGATCCTATGGCTACACCTTC
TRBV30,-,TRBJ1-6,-,CAWAPGSSSSYNSPLHF,TGTGCCTGGGCTCCAGGCAGCTCAAGCTCCTATAATTCACCCCTCCACTTT
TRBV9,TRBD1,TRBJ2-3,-,CASSGGQGGADTQYF,TGTGCCAGCAGCGGGGGACAGGGAGGGGCAGATACGCAGTATTTT
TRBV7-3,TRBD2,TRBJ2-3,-,CASSLTGTSGRYGTDTQYF,TGTGCCAGCAGCCTGACAGGGACTAGCGGGAGGTACGGCACAGATACGCAGTATTTT
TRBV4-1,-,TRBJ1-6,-,CASSQELRAGGLTHSPLHF,TGCGCCAGCAGCCAAGAACTCAGAGCGGGGGGGCTTACTCATTCACCCCTCCACTTT
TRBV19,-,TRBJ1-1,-,CASSRGGNTEAFF,TGTGCCAGCAGTAGGGGGGGGAACACTGAAGCTTTCTTT
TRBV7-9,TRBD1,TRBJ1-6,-,CASSLSDRGNSPLHF,TGTGCCAGCAGCTTATCGGACAGGGGAAATTCACCCCTCCACTTT
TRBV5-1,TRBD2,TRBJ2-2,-,CASSLVVREATGELFF,TGCGCCAGCAGCTTGGTTGTGCGGGAGGCCACCGGGGAGCTGTTTTTT
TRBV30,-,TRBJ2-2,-,CAWSKRAVGAGELFF,TGTGCCTGGAGTAAGAGGGCAGTCGGGGCCGGGGAGCTGTTTTTT
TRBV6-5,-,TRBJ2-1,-,CASRLYGGNEQFF,TGTGCCAGCAGACTTTATGGGGGGAATGAGCAGTTCTTC
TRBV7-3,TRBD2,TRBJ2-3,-,CASSSSGTDTQYF,TGTGCCAGCAGCTCTAGCGGGACAGATACGCAGTATTTT
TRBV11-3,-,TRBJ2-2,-,CASSQDSTGELFF,TGTGCCAGCAGCCAGGACTCCACCGGGGAGCTGTTTTTT
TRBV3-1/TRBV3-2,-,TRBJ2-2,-,CASSQERRGLAGELFF,TGTGCCAGCAGCCAAGAGCGGAGGGGACTGGCCGGGGAGCTGTTTTTT
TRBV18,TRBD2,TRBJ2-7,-,CASSPTGTSGHEQYF,TGTGCCAGCTCACCCACCGGGACTAGCGGACACGAGCAGTACTTC
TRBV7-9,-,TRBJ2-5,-,CASSWGTSGGETQYF,TGTGCCAGCAGCTGGGGGACTTCAGGCGGAGAGACCCAGTACTTC
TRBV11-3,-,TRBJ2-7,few,CASSPDGKPYEQYF,TGTGCCAGCAGCCCCGACGGGAAGCCCTACGAGCAGTACTTC
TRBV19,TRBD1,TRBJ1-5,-,CASSIVAGGSGGNQPQHF,TGTGCCAGTAGTATAGTCGCAGGGGGGTCAGGCGGCAATCAGCCCCAGCATTTT
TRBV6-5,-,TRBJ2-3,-,CASSYSLFGTQYF,TGTGCCAGCAGTTACTCGCTATTCGGTACGCAGTATTTT
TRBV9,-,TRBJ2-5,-,CASNRGVSGQETQYF,TGTGCCAGCAATAGAGGTGTCAGCGGGCAAGAGACCCAGTACTTC
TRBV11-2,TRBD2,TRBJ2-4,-,CASSSTSGSPIQYF,TGTGCCAGCAGCTCCACTAGCGGGAGTCCCATTCAGTACTTC
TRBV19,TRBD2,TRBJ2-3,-,CASSLQRESLTDTQYF,TGTGCCAGTAGTCTTCAGCGGGAAAGTCTCACAGATACGCAGTATTTT
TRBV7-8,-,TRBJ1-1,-,CASSFGQGRTEAFF,TGTGCCAGCAGCTTCGGGCAGGGTAGGACTGAAGCTTTCTTT
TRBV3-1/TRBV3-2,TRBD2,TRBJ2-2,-,CASSPGRSGNSNTGELFF,TGTGCCAGCAGCCCAGGGCGTAGCGGGAACTCGAACACCGGGGAGCTGTTTTTT